The present T cell receptor (beta chain) was sequenced within a study of cytomegalovirus exposure and HLA in healthy donors. A note on this clone: Antigen: not known.

The PCR had 60 Vbeta and 13 Jbeta primers. How the authors handled the data: There were some 87 million unique TCR beta chains by a later count, and approximately 11 million of them were shared. Profiled with immunoSEQ multiplex PCR; TCRdb holds only in-frame clones, not every one. From that table come the V and J calls and clone size; the DNA was used to work out D and trimming. The table has approximately 180,000 clones, roughly 73% seen once. Germline-derived CDR1 and CDR2 are SGHTA and FQGTGA. Unmatched junction bases numbered 3, after V lost 4 bases and J lost 7 bases. The CDR3 consists of 13 residues. Study results and limitations: In all likelihood, a cluster of highly shared sequence variants was a sequencing artifact. Analysis was carried out at a later point, and it linked a missense DCLRE1C variant to TCR beta V- and J-gene trimming.

This TCR came from a woman in her thirties in good health and CMV-seronegative. The chain has TRBV7-3 and TRBJ2-1, with 8 bases lining up with TRBD1. Sequences were obtained from PBMCs. CDR3 amino acids: CASSSQGANEQFF. The DNA for the CDR3 is TGTGCCAGCAGCTCTCAGGGGGCTAATGAGCAGTTCTTC.